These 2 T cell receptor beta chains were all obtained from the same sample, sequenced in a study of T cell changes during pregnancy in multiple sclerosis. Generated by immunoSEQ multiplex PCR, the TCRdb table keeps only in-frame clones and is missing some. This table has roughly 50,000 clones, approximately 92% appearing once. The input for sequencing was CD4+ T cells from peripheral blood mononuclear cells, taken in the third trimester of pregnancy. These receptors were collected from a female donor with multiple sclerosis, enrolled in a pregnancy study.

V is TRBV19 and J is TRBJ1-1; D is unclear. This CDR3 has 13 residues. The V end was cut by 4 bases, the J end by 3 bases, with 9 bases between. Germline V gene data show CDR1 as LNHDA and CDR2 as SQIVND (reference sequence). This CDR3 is CASSRRVDTEAFF. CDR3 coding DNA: TGTGCCAGTAGTAGGAGGGTGGACACTGAAGCTTTCTTT.

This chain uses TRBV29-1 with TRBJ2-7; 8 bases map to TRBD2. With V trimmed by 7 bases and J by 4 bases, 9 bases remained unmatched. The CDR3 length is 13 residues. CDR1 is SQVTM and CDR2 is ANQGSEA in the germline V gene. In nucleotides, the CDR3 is TGCAGCGCGGGACTAGTGGGAGGATACGAGCAGTACTTC. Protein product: CSAGLVGGYEQYF.